This TCR beta chain was sequenced during a study of shared clonotypes between healthy human individuals. Overall study results and limits: Sampling covered nothing but blood. Tissue TCR repertoires likely differ from those found in blood.

Samples underwent the assay at deep level. Genomic DNA of each subset was evenly split across several immunoSEQ plates. Profiled with immunoSEQ multiplex PCR; TCRdb holds only in-frame clones, not every one. The sample has about 2.4 million clones, 85% to 95% seen once; the top ten hold over 0.12%. The study drew its donors from healthy HIV-negative adults without recent acute infections or vaccinations. Concerning this clone: Its specificity is unknown.

Germline V gene lookup returns CDR1 MNHEY and CDR2 SMNVEV (reference sequence). V shed 8 bases, J shed 2 bases, and the junction held 8 bases outside the gene matches. This CDR3 region has 14 residues. The V gene is TRBV27, the J gene TRBJ2-7, with 8 bases that match TRBD1. The TCR comes from a man between 18 and 29 years old in good health. Sequencing input: naive CD4+ T cells sorted from blood. As for subset: CD45RA+ positively selected. CDR3 loop: CASQRQGRPYEQYF. In nucleotides, the CDR3 is TGTGCCAGCCAGCGACAGGGGAGGCCCTACGAGCAGTACTTC.